The T cell receptor (beta chain) under discussion was sequenced for a study of graft-versus-host responses after intestinal transplantation (dated by TCRdb to the early 2020s). In the study overall: Recipients received multivisceral, liver-intestinal, or isolated intestinal transplants. Every recipient was given anti-thymocyte globulin induction, followed by 2 to 4 years of maintenance tacrolimus and steroids. After intestinal transplantation, graft-versus-host and host-versus-graft alloreactive T cell clones were followed in the graft, circulation and bone marrow using bulk TCR-beta CDR3 sequencing. To identify alloreactive clones, pre-transplant mixed lymphocyte reaction products were sequenced and compared with unstimulated pre-transplant donor and recipient T cells. The cohort enrolled under 25 intestinal transplant recipients including one retransplant, and a few patients lacking pretransplant specimens were excluded. A peak of at least 4% donor T cells among recipient peripheral blood mononuclear cells was the definition used for donor T cell macrochimerism. Instead of going to the commercial service, samples from a few later patients were sequenced in-house on an Illumina MiSeq and processed with MiXCR.

The investigation overall reported the following: Patients with donor T cell macrochimerism had high GvH to HvG T cell clonal ratios in their allografts. The relatively low number and heterogeneity of intestinal transplant patients limited the conclusions. GvH clones were detected in recipient bone marrow, and some of these GvH clones were observed earlier in ileal mucosa or blood, consistent with an intestinal mucosal origin. Early after transplant, peak levels of circulating GvH clones were associated with declines in HvG clones.

Libraries came from the immunoSEQ multiplex PCR assay. In most patients, genomic DNA was isolated using the Qiagen DNeasy Blood and Tissue Kit and sent frozen to Adaptive Biotechnologies for TCR sequencing. High-throughput TCR-beta CDR3 sequencing of genomic DNA from most patients was performed by Adaptive Biotechnologies. On the authors' methods: TCR sequencing data for roughly 17 patients were retrieved from Adaptive's ImmunoSEQ software; a few other patients were processed with MiXCR and VDJtools. To correct CD4 versus CD8 sorting errors, sequences present in both subsets at a frequency ratio below 5:1 were removed. CDR3 nucleotide sequences shared between donor and recipient were removed because their origin could not be assigned. Alloreactive clones required at least 2-fold expansion over unstimulated cells and minimum CFSE-low frequency of 0.002% (template counts) or 0.001% (read counts). Mappable clones were those detected in sequenced pre-transplant spleen, lymph node, or MLR CFSE-low populations of the donor or recipient. Cumulative frequency of alloreactive clones was calculated as a percentage of all sequences weighted by copy number. This is the immuneACCESS table as TCRdb keeps it, with only in-frame sequences that have V and J called. A part of the clones is gone; compared with another copy, unresolved V genes explain less than half, and the rest is unexplained. The D gene and trimming were derived from the DNA, and the V and J assignments and clone size from that table. The sample table contains 100,000 to 110,000 clones; only one count was recorded for about 88% of them. Around 0.86% of the sample is taken by the ten largest.

Remarks on this clone: The specificity of this receptor is unknown. No base-level quality is on record; no much larger clone is a single base apart.

Measured from the cysteine to the phenylalanine, the CDR3 is 13 residues long. The CDR3 DNA has 39 bases and is translated from base 1. CDR1 MNHEY and CDR2 SMNVEV are derived from the germline V gene (reference sequence). V lost 7 bases and J lost 7 bases; the stretch between them is 17 bases long. The time point label of this sample denotes: cells obtained before transplantation from donor or recipient. CD3+CD4+ and CD3+CD8+ populations were FACS-sorted from unstimulated pre-transplant donor and recipient cells taken from spleen or lymph nodes. Sequenced here: unstimulated CD4+ T cells sorted from spleen or lymph node cells, sampled before transplant. This receptor chain uses TRBV27 and TRBJ2-7; the D gene is possibly TRBD1, with 7 bases matching. The receptor was isolated from a human donor who was the organ donor for an intestinal transplant. The bases are TGTGCCAGCACCCCCACAGGGGCGGGAGAGCAGTACTTC. Protein translation: CASTPTGAGEQYF.